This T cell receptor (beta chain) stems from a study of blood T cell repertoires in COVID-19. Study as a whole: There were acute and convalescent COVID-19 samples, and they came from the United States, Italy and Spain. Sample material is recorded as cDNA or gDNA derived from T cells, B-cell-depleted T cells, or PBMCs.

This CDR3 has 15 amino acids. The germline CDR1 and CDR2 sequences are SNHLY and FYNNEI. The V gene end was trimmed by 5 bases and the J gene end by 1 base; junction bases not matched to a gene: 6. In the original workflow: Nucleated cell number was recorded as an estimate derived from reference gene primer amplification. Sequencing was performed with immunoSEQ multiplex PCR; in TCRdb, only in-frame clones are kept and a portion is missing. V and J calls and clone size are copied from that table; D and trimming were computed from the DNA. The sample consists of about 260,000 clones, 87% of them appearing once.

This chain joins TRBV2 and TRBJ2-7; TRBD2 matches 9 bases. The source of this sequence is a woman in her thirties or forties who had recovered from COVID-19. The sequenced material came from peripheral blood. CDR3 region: CASSPAGGLSYEQYF. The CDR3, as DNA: TGTGCCAGCAGTCCGGCGGGGGGGCTGTCCTACGAGCAGTACTTC.